The T cell receptor (beta chain) described here comes from a study of OX40 agonist ivuxolimab in advanced cancers. Study-wide context: Ivuxolimab, which targeted the costimulatory receptor OX40 (CD134), was an agonistic, fully human IgG2 monoclonal antibody. Intravenous ivuxolimab was administered to patients every 2 weeks at six dose levels: 0.01, 0.1, 0.3, 1.5, 3 and 10 mg/kg. Patients were allowed to have had prior anti-PD-1, anti-PD-L1 or anti-CTLA-4 therapy, and approximately 40% of the dose-escalation patients had been treated with checkpoint inhibitors. The point of sequencing TCRbeta in the periphery was to test whether ivuxolimab changed TCR sequence diversity and drove clonal T-cell expansion. The paper reports the monotherapy dose-escalation portion (N of about 54 patients) of the phase I ivuxolimab trial. Among the roughly 54 dose-escalation patients, around 19 had hepatocellular carcinoma, about 15 melanoma, 9 renal cell carcinoma and 9 head and neck cancer. A male proportion of roughly 85% and a mean age of approximately 62 years, ranging from roughly 23 to 80, were recorded for the dose-escalation cohort. Partial responses occurred in three dose-escalation patients: two with cutaneous melanoma and one with hepatocellular carcinoma. Results the study describes overall, beyond this receptor: Low levels of normalized T-cell clonal expansion were also seen in some patients who did not respond. The antigen specificity of the peripheral T cells that underwent clonal expansion was not determined. At doses of 0.1 to 3.0 mg/kg, clonal expansion of both CD4+ and CD8+ T cells in blood was seen between baseline and week 6. After ivuxolimab, CD8+ T cells had more expanded clones than CD4+ T cells on average. Partial responders in the 0.1-3.0 mg/kg groups had among the lowest normalized peripheral clonal expansion, especially among CD8+ T cells.

For sequencing of the TCRbeta CDR3 region, genomic DNA was extracted from the sorted cells. The immunoSEQ Assay was used for sequencing of TCRbeta CDR3 regions. TCRdb retrieved this table from immuneACCESS and kept in-frame rearrangements only. Not all clones are present; in checked studies, unresolved V genes account for under half, and no reason is known for the remainder. For this sample there are about 67,000 clones; 90% to 95% appear just once. The top ten constitute approximately 2.2% of the sample. Details on this clone: Its specific antigen is unknown. Base qualities are not provided; no much larger clone lies one nucleotide away.

The trial excluded patients who had a history of autoimmune disease or were on systemic immunosuppression. Peripheral blood for TCR sequencing was collected from all dose cohorts at baseline, on cycle 4 day 1, and on cycle 7 day 1. The samples were drawn from a first-in-human, open-label, multicenter phase I dose-escalation trial of ivuxolimab. Adults with locally advanced or metastatic melanoma, renal cell, hepatocellular, or head and neck squamous cell carcinoma were enrolled in the trial. Before TCR sequencing, CD4+ T cells and CD8+ T cells from peripheral blood were sorted into separate populations. The CDR3 numbers 16 residues from cysteine through phenylalanine. CDR3 DNA only is kept here, 48 bases in frame from base 1. CDR1 and CDR2, looked up from the germline V gene (reference sequence), are SGHNT and YYREEE. Clipping removes 4 bases from V and 0 bases from J, with 3 as the unmatched junction base count.

This TCR was sampled from an adult with an advanced solid tumor such as melanoma, head and neck, liver or kidney cancer. The sample here was CD4+ or CD8+ T cells sorted from blood, taken in a trial of the OX40 agonist ivuxolimab. Recombination joined TRBV5-4 with TRBJ2-3; the junction holds 12 bases that match TRBD2. The CDR3 amino acid sequence is: CASSTLAGGSTDTQYF. The DNA sequence is given as TGTGCCAGCAGCACTCTAGCGGGGGGGAGCACAGATACGCAGTATTTT.